The sequence of this TCR beta chain was determined in a study of cytomegalovirus exposure and HLA in healthy donors. Study results and limitations: In presence/absence analyses, roughly uniform sequencing depth across donors was assumed.

Use of 60 Vbeta and 13 Jbeta primers characterized the PCR. TCRdb's table, derived via immunoSEQ multiplex PCR, lists solely in-frame clones and lacks some. The data contain under 150,000 clones, approximately 75% of them singletons. About this clone: Its antigen is undetermined.

Trimming cost V 3 bases and J 10 bases, with 13 bases left between them. This CDR3 comprises 13 residues. Germline CDR1 and CDR2: SNHLY and FYNNEI. J is TRBJ1-5 and V is TRBV2; possible D gene TRBD1, 5 bases. The clonotype was recovered from a woman aged 40-49 years in good health and CMV-seropositive. Sample: PBMCs. The CDR3 sequence is CASSDRAPVPQHF. CDR3 in DNA: TGTGCCAGCAGTGACAGGGCTCCCGTTCCCCAGCATTTT.